A single sample is the source of the 7 T cell receptor beta chains below, sequenced in a study of T cells in Graves' hyperthyroidism and ophthalmopathy (dated by TCRdb to between 2019 and 2020). Library preparation employed multiplex PCR. Sequenced using an Illumina HiSeq 2000. The TCR beta CDR3 regions were amplified from RNA transcripts. The TCR CDR3 was subjected to a first round of RT-PCR using the HTBI primer set and the Qiagen OneStep RT-PCR kit. Using fastp trimming at Q25 and MiXCR clonotype assembly, TCRdb reanalyzed the public sequencing data and kept in-frame beta chains. Here each entry gathers all rows of one CDR3 protein and keeps the most common genes and DNA. This sample comprises some 550,000 distinct CDR3 sequences, less than 25% of them detected only once. The ten most abundant clones make up about a quarter of the sample. Sequenced sample: blood. The receptors here all came from a man aged 18 to 30 with Graves' hyperthyroidism.

The chain combines TRBV2 with TRBJ2-7; tentatively, D is TRBD1 (6 bases). The CDR3 sequence is 15 residues long. V was cut by 3 bases and J by 2 bases, with 14 bases left in between. Germline V lookup: CDR1 SNHLY, CDR2 FYNNEI. In nucleotides, the CDR3 is TGTGCCAGCAGTGATTGTGGGGGCCCGACCTACGAGCAGTACTTC. It is translated as CASSDCGGPTYEQYF.

The V and J genes are TRBV12-3 or TRBV12-4 and TRBJ2-6; 8 bases match TRBD1. The CDR3 length is 17 residues. The trim removed 5 bases at V and 0 bases at J, leaving 6 bases unmatched. CDR3 nucleotide sequence: TGTGCCAGCAGTCGGACAGGGTTACCCTCTGGGGCCAACGTCCTGACTTTC. Its translation: CASSRTGLPSGANVLTF.

This clonotype has ten or more counts. The chain is built from TRBV6-6 and TRBJ2-4; D gene unclear. Trimming stripped 6 bases from V and 0 bases from J, with 15 bases between. This CDR3 has 16 residues. The germline V gene has CDR1 MNHNY and CDR2 SVGAGI (reference sequence). The CDR3 coding sequence is TGTGCCAGCAGGCCTCACGAGAGCCTAGCCAAAAACATTCAGTACTTC. It codes for CASRPHESLAKNIQYF.

This clonotype was seen repeatedly, ten times or more. The J gene is TRBJ1-5, the V gene TRBV15; D possibly corresponds to TRBD1 (5 bases). Germline-derived CDR1 and CDR2 are LNHNV and YYDKDF (reference sequence). The CDR3 runs to 12 residues. Trimming cost V 0 bases and J 9 bases, with 6 bases left between them. This chain's CDR3 is CATSRDQGPQHF. CDR3 nucleotide sequence: TGTGCCACCAGCAGAGATCAGGGGCCCCAGCATTTT.

The chain recombines TRBV4-1 with TRBJ2-5, with D uncertain. The CDR3 sequence is 13 residues long. Trimming stripped 3 bases from V and 5 bases from J, with 10 bases between. Germline lookup yields CDR1 MGHRA and CDR2 YSYEKL. CDR3 loop: CASSQWVGETQYF. Here the CDR3 DNA reads TGCGCCAGCAGCCAGTGGGTAGGGGAGACCCAGTACTTC.

This clonotype was seen at least ten times. The V and J genes are TRBV15 and TRBJ2-7; 9 bases are a match to TRBD1. Trimming removed 2 bases from V and 7 bases from J; junction bases left unmatched: 6. Germline V gene lookup returns CDR1 LNHNV and CDR2 YYDKDF (reference sequence). The CDR3 is 14 amino acids. Written as DNA, the CDR3 is TGTGCCACCAGCAGAACAGGGGGCTCGTGGGAGCAGTACTTC. It is translated as CATSRTGGSWEQYF.

This clonotype appeared many times. The chain uses TRBV11-2 and TRBJ2-2, with a tentative D call TRBD1 (5 bases). V shed 5 bases and J shed 6 bases, with 19 bases lying between them. CDR1 and CDR2 from the germline V gene are SGHAT and FQNNGV. This CDR3 region has 16 residues. CDR3: CASSISSGVGPGELFF. The DNA for the CDR3 is TGTGCCAGCAGCATATCCTCTGGGGTGGGGCCCGGGGAGCTGTTTTTT.